This T cell receptor beta chain appears in the sequencing data of a study of T cell responses to AZD1222 COVID-19 vaccine. About the study: Recipients boosted at about 4 weeks or about 12 weeks are pooled. Study-wide findings and caveats: Elevations in Spike-specific TCR breadth and depth followed administration of two AZD1222 doses. Along spike, vaccine-associated CD4 TCRs were found throughout, with dominance at 160-218 and 743-854.

The CDR3 has 11 residues. V gave up 4 bases and J gave up 13 bases, with 12 bases separating them. The germline CDR1 and CDR2 sequences are SGHTA and FQGNSA. TCRdb keeps only in-frame clones here, not all; method: immunoSEQ multiplex PCR. Of more than 85,000 clones in the sample, 70% to 90% were seen once. About this clone: Its antigen remains unidentified.

Here the sequenced sample was peripheral blood, taken on day 0 of AZD1222 vaccination. The chain has TRBV7-2 and TRBJ2-3, with D possibly being TRBD2 (6 bases). This sequence was found in an adult in good health. CDR3 region: CASSWGDIKYF. The CDR3 DNA is TGTGCCAGCAGCTGGGGGGATATCAAGTATTTT.